Listed below are T cell receptor beta chains from one sample, sequenced in a study of blood T cell repertoires in COVID-19. Method: immunoSEQ multiplex PCR; TCRdb's copy keeps in-frame clones and lacks some. The data contain roughly 100,000 clones, about 86% of them seen just once; the ten biggest clones take up around 3.5%. Sequencing was done on a sample of peripheral blood. These receptors originate from a human donor in a cohort sampled during active COVID-19. Each CDR3 is given with its conserved first and last residue. Fields, in order: J gene, V gene, D gene, clone size, CDR3 protein, CDR3 DNA. D genes are given only for firm matches. Expanded clones are given a class, and other clones once, few, many or no size at all.

J gene: TRBJ2-3; V gene: TRBV5-1; D gene: -; clone size: once; CDR3 protein: CASSSWDTFTDTQYF; CDR3 DNA: TGCGCCAGCAGCTCCTGGGACACTTTCACAGATACGCAGTATTTT
J gene: TRBJ2-5; V gene: TRBV5-8; D gene: TRBD2; clone size: once; CDR3 protein: CASVRGGPQETQYF; CDR3 DNA: TGTGCCAGCGTACGGGGGGGGCCCCAAGAGACCCAGTACTTC
J gene: TRBJ1-2; V gene: TRBV28; D gene: TRBD1; clone size: -; CDR3 protein: CASSLSGTGNYGYTF; CDR3 DNA: TGTGCCAGCAGTTTATCCGGGACAGGCAACTATGGCTACACCTTC
J gene: TRBJ1-1; V gene: TRBV3-1/TRBV3-2; D gene: -; clone size: -; CDR3 protein: CASSQDSRGTEAFF; CDR3 DNA: TGTGCCAGCAGCCAAGACAGTCGGGGTACTGAAGCTTTCTTT
J gene: TRBJ1-5; V gene: TRBV19; D gene: -; clone size: -; CDR3 protein: CASMGPVHQPQHF; CDR3 DNA: TGTGCCAGTATGGGGCCAGTACATCAGCCCCAGCATTTT
J gene: TRBJ2-5; V gene: TRBV7-2; D gene: TRBD2; clone size: -; CDR3 protein: CASSLGAGGLETQYF; CDR3 DNA: TGTGCCAGCAGCTTAGGCGCGGGGGGGCTGGAGACCCAGTACTTC
J gene: TRBJ2-1; V gene: TRBV5-4; D gene: TRBD1; clone size: -; CDR3 protein: CASSLFRTGENEQFF; CDR3 DNA: TGTGCCAGCAGCTTGTTTCGGACAGGGGAAAATGAGCAGTTCTTC
J gene: TRBJ1-6; V gene: TRBV9; D gene: TRBD1; clone size: -; CDR3 protein: CASSVNGQGNSPLHF; CDR3 DNA: TGTGCCAGCAGCGTCAACGGACAGGGGAATTCACCCCTCCACTTT
J gene: TRBJ2-7; V gene: TRBV5-6; D gene: -; clone size: once; CDR3 protein: CASSLISYEQYF; CDR3 DNA: TGTGCCAGCAGCCTTATATCCTACGAGCAGTACTTC
J gene: TRBJ1-4; V gene: TRBV11-2; D gene: TRBD1; clone size: -; CDR3 protein: CASSLGSRKTGMEKLFF; CDR3 DNA: TGTGCCAGCAGCTTAGGATCCCGTAAGACAGGGATGGAAAAACTGTTTTTT
J gene: TRBJ2-7; V gene: TRBV4-1; D gene: -; clone size: -; CDR3 protein: CASSHRDSSPYEQYF; CDR3 DNA: TGCGCCAGCAGCCATCGGGACTCCTCTCCTTACGAGCAGTACTTC
J gene: TRBJ1-6; V gene: TRBV19; D gene: -; clone size: -; CDR3 protein: CASSILVQGLSSPLHF; CDR3 DNA: TGTGCCAGTAGTATCCTGGTACAGGGATTGAGTTCACCCCTCCACTTT
J gene: TRBJ1-1; V gene: TRBV18; D gene: -; clone size: once; CDR3 protein: CASSSLSGDTEAFF; CDR3 DNA: TGTGCCAGCTCATCACTTTCAGGGGACACTGAAGCTTTCTTT
J gene: TRBJ1-2; V gene: TRBV28; D gene: -; clone size: -; CDR3 protein: CASRTNYGYTF; CDR3 DNA: TGTGCCAGCAGGACAAATTATGGCTACACCTTC